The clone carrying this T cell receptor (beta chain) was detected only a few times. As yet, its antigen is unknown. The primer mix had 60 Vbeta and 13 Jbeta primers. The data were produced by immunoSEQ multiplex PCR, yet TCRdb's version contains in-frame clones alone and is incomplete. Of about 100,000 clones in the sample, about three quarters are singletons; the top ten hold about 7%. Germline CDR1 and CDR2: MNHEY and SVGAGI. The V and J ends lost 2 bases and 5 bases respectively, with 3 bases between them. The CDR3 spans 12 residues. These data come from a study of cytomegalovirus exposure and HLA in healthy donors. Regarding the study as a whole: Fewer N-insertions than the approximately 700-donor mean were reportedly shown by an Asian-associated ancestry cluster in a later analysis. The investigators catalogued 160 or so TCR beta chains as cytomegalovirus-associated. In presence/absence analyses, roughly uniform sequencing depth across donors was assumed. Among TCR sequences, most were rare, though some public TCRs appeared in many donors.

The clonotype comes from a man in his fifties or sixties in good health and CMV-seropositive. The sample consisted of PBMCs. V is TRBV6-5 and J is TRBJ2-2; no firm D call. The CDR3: CASSYRTGELFF. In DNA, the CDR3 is TGTGCCAGCAGTTACCGTACCGGGGAGCTGTTTTTT.